One and the same sample provided the 10 T cell receptor beta chains below, sequenced in a study of blood T cell repertoires in COVID-19. TCRdb's table, derived via immunoSEQ multiplex PCR, lists solely in-frame clones and lacks some. In the table there are about 64,000 clones, 65% to 90% of which are singletons. Sequenced sample: peripheral blood. All receptors derive from a man in his forties with acute or convalescent COVID-19.

J is TRBJ1-5 and V is TRBV7-2; maybe TRBD1 (5 bases). The V end was cut by 5 bases, the J end by 6 bases, with 14 bases between. The CDR3 extends over 14 amino acids. CDR1 is SGHTA, CDR2 FQGNSA, per germline. The CDR3 here is CASSPYGARQPQHF. CDR3 coding DNA: TGTGCCAGCAGCCCATATGGGGCACGTCAGCCCCAGCATTTT.

This rearrangement joins TRBV4-2 to TRBJ1-1; TRBD1 agrees at 7 bases. This CDR3 comprises 15 residues. V gave up 5 bases and J gave up 0 bases; unmatched junction bases: 6. CDR1 is LGHNA and CDR2 is YNFKEQ in the germline V gene. The CDR3 DNA reads TGTGCCAGCAGCTCGCAGGACAGGTTGAACACTGAAGCTTTCTTT. Translating gives CASSSQDRLNTEAFF.

The J gene is TRBJ2-5, the V gene TRBV5-1; 7 bases are shared with TRBD2. V was pared by 4 bases and J by 2 bases, with 5 bases of the junction left unmatched. The CDR3 sequence is 14 residues long. Germline CDR1 SGHRS, CDR2 YFSETQ. The CDR3 spells CASSGAGRQETQYF. DNA for the CDR3: TGCGCCAGCAGCGGAGCGGGGCGGCAAGAGACCCAGTACTTC.

CDR3 sequence reads: CASSYKPYSGNTIYF. The CDR3 DNA follows: TGTGCCAGCAGTTACAAGCCATACTCTGGAAACACCATATATTTT. The rearrangement joins TRBV6-5 to TRBJ1-3; D remains unclear. The CDR3 is 15 residues long. Germline V gene data show CDR1 as MNHEY and CDR2 as SVGAGI. V lost 2 bases and J 0 bases, leaving 8 bases between the germline ends.

This clone was detected once. For the CDR3, the DNA is TGTGCCAGCAGCTTAGCGACTGGACAGGGCGGTGGCTACACCTTC. This sequence encodes CASSLATGQGGGYTF. The rearrangement joins TRBV7-2 to TRBJ1-2, with TRBD1 matching 8 bases. The ends lost 0 bases at V and 7 bases at J; junction bases unmatched: 7. Per the germline V gene, CDR1 is SGHTA and CDR2 is FQGNSA. The CDR3 extends over 15 amino acids.

The chain recombines TRBV3-1 (or the pseudogene TRBV3-2) with TRBJ1-2, with TRBD1 matching over 8 bases. The CDR3 spans 14 residues. Germline assignment: CDR1 LGHDT and CDR2 YNNKEL (reference sequence). With 7 bases clipped from V and 4 bases from J, the junction kept 8 bases outside the gene matches. CDR3 loop: CASMRQGTGYGYTF. The CDR3 DNA reads as TGTGCCAGCATGCGACAGGGGACGGGCTATGGCTACACCTTC.

V is TRBV29-1 and J is TRBJ1-1; D is perhaps TRBD1 (5 bases). Trimming removed 6 bases at V and 10 bases at J, with 30 bases between. The CDR3 is 16 amino acids. Germline-derived CDR1 and CDR2 are SQVTM and ANQGSEA. This CDR3 is CSVVDSRGSPARRAFF. As DNA, the CDR3 is TGCAGCGTCGTCGACAGTCGGGGGTCCCCAGCGCGTCGAGCTTTCTTT.

The chain joins TRBV5-1 to TRBJ1-2; D unresolved. Trimming cost V 2 bases and J 4 bases, with 9 bases left between them. CDR3 length: 13 residues. Germline loops: CDR1 SGHRS, CDR2 YFSETQ. The CDR3 here is CASSFEGPYGYTF. DNA of the CDR3: TGCGCCAGCAGCTTCGAGGGCCCCTATGGCTACACCTTC. Drawing the rest from reference TRBV5-1 and TRBJ1-2, the complete variable domain is KAGVTQTPRYLIKTRGQQVTLSCSPISGHRSVSWYQQTPGQGLQFLFEYFSETQRNKGNFPGRFSGRQFSNSRSEMNVSTLELGDSALYLCASSFEGPYGYTFGSGTRLTVV.

Only one count was recorded for this clone. The chain couples TRBV2 to TRBJ1-3; TRBD1 is a possible D gene (6 bases). CDR3 length: 14 residues. CDR1 and CDR2 from the germline V gene are SNHLY and FYNNEI. V was trimmed by 6 bases and J by 2 bases, leaving 11 bases between them. The CDR3 sequence is CASRTTGTGNTIYF. The CDR3 nucleotides read TGTGCCAGCAGGACCACAGGGACTGGAAACACCATATATTTT.

The gene calls are TRBV6-5 and TRBJ2-5, with no clear D. Germline loops: CDR1 MNHEY, CDR2 SVGAGI. V was clipped by 5 bases and J by 5 bases, with 15 bases between them. The CDR3 spans 14 residues. This chain's CDR3 is CASSTLGFMETQYF. In DNA form, the CDR3 reads TGTGCCAGCAGTACTCTCGGGTTTATGGAGACCCAGTACTTC.